The TCR beta chain described here comes from a study of T cells in Graves' hyperthyroidism and ophthalmopathy. The wider study: It was at initial diagnosis, before any treatment, that peripheral blood was collected.

CDR3 length: 14 amino acids. Germline V CDR1 and CDR2: LGHDT, YNNKEL (reference sequence). V was clipped by 4 bases and J by 4 bases, with 13 bases between them. This clonotype was counted only a few times. RNA transcripts provided the source from which TCR beta CDR3 regions were amplified. HTBI primers were used for first-round RT-PCR of the TCR CDR3. Each CDR3 protein gets one entry after TCRdb re-called the multiplex PCR reads with MiXCR. The data hold 300,000 to 350,000 distinct CDR3 sequences, with 14% observed a single time. What was sequenced was blood. The receptor comes from a woman aged 30 to 39 with Graves' hyperthyroidism. The chain uses TRBV3-1 and TRBJ1-2, with TRBD1 as a possible D gene (5 bases). CDR3: CASSPDRKPYGYTF. In nucleotides, the CDR3 is TGTGCCAGCAGCCCTGACAGAAAGCCCTATGGCTACACCTTC. Complete variable domain (other parts from reference TRBV3-1 and TRBJ1-2): DTAVSQTPKYLVTQMGNDKSIKCEQNLGHDTMYWYKQDSKKFLKIMFSYNNKELIINETVPNRFSPKSPDKAHLNLHINSLELGDSAVYFCASSPDRKPYGYTFGSGTRLTVV.